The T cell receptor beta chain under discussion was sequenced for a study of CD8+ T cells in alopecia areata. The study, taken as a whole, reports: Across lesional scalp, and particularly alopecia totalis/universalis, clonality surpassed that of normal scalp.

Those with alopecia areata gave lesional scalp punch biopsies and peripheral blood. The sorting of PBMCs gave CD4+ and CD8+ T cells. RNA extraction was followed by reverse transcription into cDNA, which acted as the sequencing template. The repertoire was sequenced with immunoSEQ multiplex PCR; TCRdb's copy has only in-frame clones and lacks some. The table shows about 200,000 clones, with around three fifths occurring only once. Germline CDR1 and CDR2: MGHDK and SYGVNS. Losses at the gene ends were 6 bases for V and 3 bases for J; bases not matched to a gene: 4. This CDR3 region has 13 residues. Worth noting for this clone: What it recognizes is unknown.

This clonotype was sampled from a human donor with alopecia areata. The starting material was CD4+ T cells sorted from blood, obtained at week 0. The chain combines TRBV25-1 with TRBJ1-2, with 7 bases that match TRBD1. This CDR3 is CASRRGTDYGYTF. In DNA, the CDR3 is TGTGCCAGCAGAAGGGGGACAGACTATGGCTACACCTTC.